This is a list of T cell receptor beta chains from one sample in a study of cytomegalovirus exposure and HLA in healthy donors. Produced via immunoSEQ multiplex PCR; TCRdb's table is partial and in-frame only. The table lists 80,000 to 100,000 clones, roughly three quarters of them singletons, with roughly 3.5% in the top ten. The specimen was PBMCs. The receptors were sampled from a male donor in good health and CMV-seropositive. Each CDR3 is given with its conserved first and last residue. Fields, in order: clone size, V gene, J gene, D gene, CDR3 DNA, CDR3 protein. D genes are given only for firm matches. Clone size appears in some rows only: once, few, many, or a class for an expanded clone.

>once|TRBV27|TRBJ1-5|-
TGTGCCAGCAGCTCACAGGGTCCCAATCAGCCCCAGCATTTT
CASSSQGPNQPQHF
>once|TRBV7-9|TRBJ1-1|TRBD1
TGTGCCATTCCCCGTCCCGGGACAGGGGAAAGGACTGAAGCTTTCTTT
CAIPRPGTGERTEAFF
>-|TRBV30|TRBJ2-1|-
TGTGCCTGGAGTGTACCCGGGGGTAATGAGCAGTTCTTC
CAWSVPGGNEQFF
>-|TRBV29-1|TRBJ1-2|-
TGCAGCGTTGGCCCCGGACATCTCCAAGGCTACACCTTC
CSVGPGHLQGYTF
>-|TRBV6-4|TRBJ1-5|-
TGTGCCAGCAGTGCGGAGACTAATCAGCCCCAGCATTTT
CASSAETNQPQHF
>-|TRBV2|TRBJ1-5|TRBD1
TGTGCCAGCAGTCGACAGGGGGCTAATCAGCCCCAGCATTTT
CASSRQGANQPQHF
>few|TRBV9|TRBJ1-1|-
TGTGCCAGCAGCGTAAAGGGGGACACTGAAGCTTTCTTT
CASSVKGDTEAFF
>-|TRBV30|TRBJ2-2|-
TGTGCCTCCTCCGGGGGGCCTAACACCGGGGAGCTGTTTTTT
CASSGGPNTGELFF
>-|TRBV11-3|TRBJ2-5|TRBD1
TGTGCCAGCAGCTTAGAAGGGGGCAACATCCCGCAGACCCAGTACTTC
CASSLEGGNIPQTQYF
>-|TRBV11-2|TRBJ2-6|-
TGTGCCAGCAGCCGAACGTCAGGTTTTGCTGGGGCCAACGTCCTGACTTTC
CASSRTSGFAGANVLTF
>-|TRBV7-9|TRBJ2-5|-
TGTGCCAGCAGCCCCAAGCGGCGAGTACAAGAGACCCAGTACTTC
CASSPKRRVQETQYF
>-|TRBV7-9|TRBJ1-2|TRBD1
TGTGCCAGCAGCTTAGCCCGACAGGGGGCGAACTATGGCTACACCTTC
CASSLARQGANYGYTF
>-|TRBV29-1|TRBJ2-7|TRBD1
TGCAGCGTCGAAGGGGGGACAGGAGCATACGAGCAGTACTTC
CSVEGGTGAYEQYF
>-|TRBV5-1|TRBJ2-7|TRBD2
TGCGCCAGCTGTGAACTAGCGGGGAAGAACGAGCAGTACTTC
CASCELAGKNEQYF
>-|TRBV27|TRBJ1-2|TRBD1
TGTGCCAGCAGTCCGACAGGGAACTATGGCTACACCTTC
CASSPTGNYGYTF
>-|TRBV5-6|TRBJ1-1|-
TGTGCCAGCAGCTTGGCCCCCGCGGTGAACACTGAAGCTTTCTTT
CASSLAPAVNTEAFF
>-|TRBV14|TRBJ1-4|TRBD1
TGTGCCAGCAGCCCCAAAGGGGGCGCGGGTGAAAAACTGTTTTTT
CASSPKGGAGEKLFF
>-|TRBV19|TRBJ2-2|-
TGTGCCAGTAGTCCGCGGGGGCCACCGAACACCGGGGAGCTGTTTTTT
CASSPRGPPNTGELFF
>-|TRBV5-1|TRBJ1-3|-
TGCGCCAGCAGCTTGGGACAAGCTGGAAACACCATATATTTT
CASSLGQAGNTIYF
>-|TRBV11-3|TRBJ1-2|TRBD1
TGTGCCAGCAGCTTGCTGACAGGGGACGGGGGCTACACCTTC
CASSLLTGDGGYTF
>-|TRBV28|TRBJ2-7|TRBD2
TGTGCCAGCAGTTCCAGCGGGGCGGGGGTGGGGCAGTACTTC
CASSSSGAGVGQYF
>-|TRBV6-5|TRBJ2-3|-
TGTGCCAGCAGTTTGGGGCTAGCGCCCCCAGATACGCAGTATTTT
CASSLGLAPPDTQYF
>-|TRBV11-3|TRBJ2-3|TRBD2
TGTGCCAGCAGCTTAGGAAGACTAGCGGGGGGAATGACTAGCACAGATACGCAGTATTTT
CASSLGRLAGGMTSTDTQYF
>-|TRBV2|TRBJ2-5|-
TGTGCCAGCAGTGCGGGGTCGGGTAGCGAGACCCAGTACTTC
CASSAGSGSETQYF
>-|TRBV27|TRBJ1-2|-
TGTGCCAGCAGTTTACTCGGGGTCGGGGGCTACACCTTC
CASSLLGVGGYTF
>once|TRBV30|TRBJ1-3|-
TGTGCCTGGAGTGTACAAACTGGAAACACCATATATTTT
CAWSVQTGNTIYF
>few|TRBV29-1|TRBJ1-1|-
TGCAGCGCTGGGTGGGGCGCGAACACTGAAGCTTTCTTT
CSAGWGANTEAFF
>-|TRBV2|TRBJ2-7|-
TGTGCCAGCTACGCGACCTACGAGCAGTACTTC
CASYATYEQYF
>-|TRBV10-3|TRBJ1-2|-
TGTGCCATCAGTGAGTCCATAGACAGCCACTATGGCTACACCTTC
CAISESIDSHYGYTF
>-|TRBV18|TRBJ2-5|-
TGTGCCAGCTCACCAAACTACCAAGAGACCCAGTACTTC
CASSPNYQETQYF
>-|TRBV25-1|TRBJ1-5|TRBD1
TGTGCCAGCAAGGGACAGGGCGATACGCCCCAGCATTTT
CASKGQGDTPQHF
>once|TRBV7-2|TRBJ1-5|TRBD1
TGTGCCAGCAGCCCGGGACAGTACAATCAGCCCCAGCATTTT
CASSPGQYNQPQHF
>-|TRBV2|TRBJ1-2|TRBD1
TGTGCCAGCAGTCCCCGGACAGGTGGGGTATCATCTAACTATGGCTACACCTTC
CASSPRTGGVSSNYGYTF
>-|TRBV7-8|TRBJ1-1|-
TGTGCCAGCAGCTTAGTAGGCCGGGGGGCGAGGGGCACTGAAGCTTTCTTT
CASSLVGRGARGTEAFF
>-|TRBV7-2|TRBJ2-5|-
TGTGCCAGCAGCCCCTCGGTTTTCCAAGAGACCCAGTACTTC
CASSPSVFQETQYF
>few|TRBV25-1|TRBJ1-1|-
TGTGCCAGCAGTGAGGGGGATTTAAGACAGGAGACGTTT
CASSEGDLRQETF
>-|TRBV6-6|TRBJ1-1|TRBD1
TGTGCCAGCAGTTCGACGACAGGGGGCACTGAAGCTTTCTTT
CASSSTTGGTEAFF
>once|TRBV9|TRBJ1-1|-
TGTGCCAGCAGCGTAGCGGGGGACTTGAACACTGAAGCTTTCTTT
CASSVAGDLNTEAFF
>-|TRBV7-9|TRBJ2-7|TRBD2
TGTGCCAGCAGCTTGTCCGGGACTAGCCGGTACGAGCAGTACTTC
CASSLSGTSRYEQYF
>-|TRBV9|TRBJ2-2|TRBD1
TGTGCCAGCAGCTCTGGGACAGGGGAGATCGGGGAGCTGTTTTTT
CASSSGTGEIGELFF
>-|TRBV6-6|TRBJ1-6|-
TGTGCCAGCAGTTCCCGCCGGGGGGCTTTGAATTCACCCCTCCACTTT
CASSSRRGALNSPLHF
>-|TRBV7-3|TRBJ2-3|TRBD2
TGTGCCAGCAGCTCGGGACTAGCCACAGATACGCAGTATTTT
CASSSGLATDTQYF
>-|TRBV9|TRBJ1-2|TRBD1
TGTGCCAGCAGTGTCACAGGGGGGACTAACTATGGCTACACCTTC
CASSVTGGTNYGYTF